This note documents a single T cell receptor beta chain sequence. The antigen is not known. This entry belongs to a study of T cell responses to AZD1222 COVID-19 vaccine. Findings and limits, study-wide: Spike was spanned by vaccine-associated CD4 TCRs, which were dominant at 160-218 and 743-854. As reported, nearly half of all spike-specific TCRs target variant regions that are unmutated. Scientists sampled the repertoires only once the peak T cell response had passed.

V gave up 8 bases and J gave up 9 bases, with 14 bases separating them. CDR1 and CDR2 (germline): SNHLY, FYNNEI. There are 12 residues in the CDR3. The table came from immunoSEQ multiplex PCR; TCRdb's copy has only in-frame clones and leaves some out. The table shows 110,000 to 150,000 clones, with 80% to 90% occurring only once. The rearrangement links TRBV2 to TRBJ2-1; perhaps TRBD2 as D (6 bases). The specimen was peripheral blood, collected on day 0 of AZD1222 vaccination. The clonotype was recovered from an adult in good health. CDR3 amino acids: CASGRSAGEQFF. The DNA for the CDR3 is TGTGCCAGCGGTAGGTCAGCGGGTGAGCAGTTCTTC.